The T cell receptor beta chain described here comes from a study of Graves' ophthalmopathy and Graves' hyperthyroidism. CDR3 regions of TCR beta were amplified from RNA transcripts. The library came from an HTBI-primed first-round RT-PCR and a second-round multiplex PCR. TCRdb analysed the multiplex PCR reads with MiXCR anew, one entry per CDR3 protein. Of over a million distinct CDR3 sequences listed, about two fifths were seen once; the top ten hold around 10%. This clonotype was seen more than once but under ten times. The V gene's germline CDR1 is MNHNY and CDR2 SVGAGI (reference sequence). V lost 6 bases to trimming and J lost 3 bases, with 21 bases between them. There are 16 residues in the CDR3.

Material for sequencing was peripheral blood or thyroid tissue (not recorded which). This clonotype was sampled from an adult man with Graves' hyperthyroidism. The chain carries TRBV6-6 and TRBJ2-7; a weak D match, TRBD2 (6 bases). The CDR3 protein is CASSQGWDSRLYEQYF. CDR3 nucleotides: TGTGCCAGCAGCCAAGGGTGGGACTCTCGTCTCTACGAGCAGTACTTC.